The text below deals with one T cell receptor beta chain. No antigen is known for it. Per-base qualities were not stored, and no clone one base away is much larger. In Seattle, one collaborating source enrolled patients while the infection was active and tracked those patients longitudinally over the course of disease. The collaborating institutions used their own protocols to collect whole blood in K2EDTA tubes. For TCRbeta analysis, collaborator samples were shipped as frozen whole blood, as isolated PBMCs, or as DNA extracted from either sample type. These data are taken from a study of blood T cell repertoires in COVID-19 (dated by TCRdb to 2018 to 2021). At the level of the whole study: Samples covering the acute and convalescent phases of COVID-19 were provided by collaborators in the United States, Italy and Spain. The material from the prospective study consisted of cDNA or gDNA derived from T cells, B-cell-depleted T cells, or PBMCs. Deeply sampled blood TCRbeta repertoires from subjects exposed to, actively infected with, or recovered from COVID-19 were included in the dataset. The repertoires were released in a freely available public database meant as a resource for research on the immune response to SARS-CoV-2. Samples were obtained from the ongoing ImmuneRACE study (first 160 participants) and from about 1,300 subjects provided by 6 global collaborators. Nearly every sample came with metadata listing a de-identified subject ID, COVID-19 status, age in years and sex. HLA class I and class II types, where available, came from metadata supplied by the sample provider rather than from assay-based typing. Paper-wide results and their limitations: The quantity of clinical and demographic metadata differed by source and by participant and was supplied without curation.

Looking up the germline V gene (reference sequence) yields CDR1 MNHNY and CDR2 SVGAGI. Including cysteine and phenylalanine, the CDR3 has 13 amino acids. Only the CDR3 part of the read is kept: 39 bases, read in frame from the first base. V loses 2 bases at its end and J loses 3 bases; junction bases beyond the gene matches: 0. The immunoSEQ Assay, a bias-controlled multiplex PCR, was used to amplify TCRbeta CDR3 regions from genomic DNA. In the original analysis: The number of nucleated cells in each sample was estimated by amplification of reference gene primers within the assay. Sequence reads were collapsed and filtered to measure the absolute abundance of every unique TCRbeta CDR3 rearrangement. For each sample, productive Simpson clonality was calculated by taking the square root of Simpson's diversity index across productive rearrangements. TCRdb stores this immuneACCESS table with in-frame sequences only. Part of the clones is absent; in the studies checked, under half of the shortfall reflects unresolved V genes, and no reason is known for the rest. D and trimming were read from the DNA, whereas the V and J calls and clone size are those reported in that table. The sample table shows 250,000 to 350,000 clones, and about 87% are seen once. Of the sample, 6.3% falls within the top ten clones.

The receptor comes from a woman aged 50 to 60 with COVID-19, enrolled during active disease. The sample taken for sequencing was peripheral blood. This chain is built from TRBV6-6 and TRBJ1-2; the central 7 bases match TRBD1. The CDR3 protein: CASSYDRDYGYTF. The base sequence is TGTGCCAGCAGTTACGACAGGGACTATGGCTACACCTTC.